These 20 T cell receptor beta chains were sequenced from one sample in a study of beta chain features in type 1 diabetes. Their antigen targets remain unknown. Study results and caveats: Shortening that was moderate but significant affected the TCRB CDR3s of Type 1 diabetes patients in all four CD4+ subsets.

All of the isolated RNA was reverse transcribed, so expressed TCRB transcripts were sequenced. Clones were read by immunoSEQ multiplex PCR, and TCRdb kept only the in-frame ones, dropping some. This sample has approximately 250,000 clones, with roughly 25% found just once. What was sequenced was naive CD4+ T cells from blood. Every receptor here comes from a woman aged 25-40 years with type 1 diabetes.

V and J are TRBV2 and TRBJ2-1; TRBD1 might be the D (5 bases). Germline loops: CDR1 SNHLY, CDR2 FYNNEI. The V gene lost 2 bases and the J gene lost 6 bases, with 14 bases spanning the gap. This CDR3 is built from 15 residues. The CDR3: CASSERGIVGNEQFF. The CDR3 DNA follows: TGTGCCAGCAGTGAAAGGGGAATAGTGGGCAATGAGCAGTTCTTC. Variable domain in full (rest from reference TRBV2 and TRBJ2-1): EPEVTQTPSHQVTQMGQEVILRCVPISNHLYFYWYRQILGQKVEFLVSFYNNEISEKSEIFDDQFSVERPDGSNFTLKIRSTKLEDSAMYFCASSERGIVGNEQFFGPGTRLTVL.

This clone was found a few times. This rearrangement joins TRBV2 to TRBJ1-5; TRBD1 aligns across 8 bases. The CDR3 runs to 16 residues. Germline V gene lookup returns CDR1 SNHLY and CDR2 FYNNEI. V was pared by 5 bases and J by 6 bases, with 12 bases of the junction left unmatched. CDR3 in DNA: TGTGCCAGCAGTAGCCCCGACAGGGGTTGGAGTCAGCCCCAGCATTTT. It is translated as CASSSPDRGWSQPQHF.

The rearrangement joins TRBV5-4 to TRBJ2-4; a possible D gene is TRBD1 (6 bases). The CDR3 consists of 15 residues. Trimming stripped 5 bases from V and 1 base from J, with 13 bases between. Germline V gene data show CDR1 as SGHNT and CDR2 as YYREEE (reference sequence). The CDR3 nucleotides are TGTGCCAGCAGTGACGCAAGGGGGGCCAAAAACATTCAGTACTTC. It yields the protein CASSDARGAKNIQYF.

This clone was observed a handful of times. V is TRBV20-1 and J is TRBJ2-7; a weak D match, TRBD1 (5 bases). The V end was cut by 5 bases, the J end by 3 bases, with 8 bases between. The CDR3 is 11 amino acids. CDR1 is DFQATT and CDR2 is SNEGSKA in the germline V gene (reference sequence). Written as DNA, the CDR3 is TGCAGTGCTGCACAGGTCTACGAGCAGTACTTC. It translates to CSAAQVYEQYF.

This clone was seen a few times. The V gene is TRBV29-1, the J gene TRBJ1-4, with 8 bases aligning to TRBD1. CDR3 length equals 12 residues. In germline, CDR1 is SQVTM, CDR2 ANQGSEA. Germline trimming cut 5 bases from V and 8 bases from J; bases unmatched to any gene: 4. The CDR3 DNA reads TGCAGCGTTCGGACAGGGACGGAAAAACTGTTTTTT. Residues: CSVRTGTEKLFF.

This clone came up a few times. V and J are TRBV10-3 and TRBJ2-1; 9 bases line up with TRBD2. Trimming cost V 10 bases and J 5 bases; bases outside gene matches: 9. CDR1 is ENHRY and CDR2 is SYGVKD in the germline V gene. The CDR3 length is 14 residues. CDR3 coding DNA: TGTGCCAGCGCTGGTAGCGGGAGACACAATGAGCAGTTCTTC. This encodes CASAGSGRHNEQFF.

The chain joins TRBV6-6 to TRBJ1-2; D not certain. The CDR3 contains 14 residues. Germline CDR1 MNHNY, CDR2 SVGAGI (reference sequence). V was cut by 0 bases and J by 1 base, with 6 bases left in between. The CDR3 region is CASSYSSVNYGYTF. The CDR3 DNA sequence: TGTGCCAGCAGTTACTCGTCCGTTAACTATGGCTACACCTTC.

The genes are TRBV29-1 and TRBJ2-5; D is possibly TRBD1 (6 bases). Germline CDR1 SQVTM, CDR2 ANQGSEA. V was clipped by 3 bases and J by 1 base, with 12 bases between them. The CDR3 runs to 14 residues. The CDR3 region is CSVDLDRTQETQYF. DNA for the CDR3: TGCAGCGTTGACCTCGACAGGACCCAAGAGACCCAGTACTTC.

The V gene is TRBV9, the J gene TRBJ2-3; 12 nucleotides line up with TRBD2. In germline, CDR1 is SGDLS, CDR2 YYNGEE. The CDR3 runs 16 residues. Losses at the gene ends were 4 bases for V and 3 bases for J; bases not matched to a gene: 6. As DNA, the CDR3 is TGTGCCAGCAGCCTCCGCGGGACTAGCGGGACAGATACGCAGTATTTT. It translates to CASSLRGTSGTDTQYF.

CDR3 loop: CSVDWGDYGYTF. The CDR3 region has the DNA TGCAGCGTTGATTGGGGGGACTATGGCTACACCTTC. The rearrangement uses TRBV29-1 and TRBJ1-2, with D possibly being TRBD1 (5 bases). Deletions cut 3 bases from V and 3 bases from J, with 8 bases between. CDR3 length: 12 residues. CDR1 SQVTM and CDR2 ANQGSEA come from the germline V gene.

This clone came up a few times. The J gene is TRBJ1-5, the V gene TRBV21-1; the D call of TRBD1 is as the table states it, not checked on the DNA. TRBV21-1 is a listed pseudogene. The CDR3 has 13 amino acids. The CDR3 DNA follows: TGTGCCAGCGAGGACAGGAGCAATCAGCCCCAGCATTTT. Its protein is CASEDRSNQPQHF.

The chain joins TRBV30 to TRBJ2-2; 8 nucleotides match TRBD1. Per the germline V gene, CDR1 is GTSNPN and CDR2 is SVGIG (reference sequence). This CDR3 has 14 residues. After removal of 1 base from V and 5 bases from J, the junction contained 3 bases not matched to a gene. Here the CDR3 reads CAWSAGQGTGELFF. DNA of the CDR3: TGTGCCTGGAGTGCCGGACAGGGAACCGGGGAGCTGTTTTTT.

This clone was recorded a few times. J is TRBJ2-1 and V is TRBV5-1; TRBD1 aligns across 8 bases. Germline V CDR1 and CDR2: SGHRS, YFSETQ. The J segment lost 4 bases and the V segment lost 2 bases, leaving 8 bases of the junction unmatched. The CDR3 has 16 amino acids. The CDR3 nucleotides read TGCGCCAGCAGCTTATCCGGGACAGGCGGGTACAATGAGCAGTTCTTC. Its protein is CASSLSGTGGYNEQFF. The variable domain in full, with the rest retrieved from reference TRBV5-1 and TRBJ2-1, is KAGVTQTPRYLIKTRGQQVTLSCSPISGHRSVSWYQQTPGQGLQFLFEYFSETQRNKGNFPGRFSGRQFSNSRSEMNVSTLELGDSALYLCASSLSGTGGYNEQFFGPGTRLTVL.

This clone has a handful of counts. The chain has TRBV15 and TRBJ2-7; possibly TRBD2 for D (6 bases). The CDR3 length is 15 residues. The germline CDR1 and CDR2 sequences are LNHNV and YYDKDF (reference sequence). Trimming took 0 bases from V and 7 from J, leaving 16 bases between them. Here the CDR3 reads CATSRDSGSIREQYF. For the CDR3, the DNA is TGTGCCACCAGCAGAGATAGCGGCTCGATCCGGGAGCAGTACTTC.

This clone has more than one count but fewer than ten. This rearrangement joins TRBV18 to TRBJ1-4, with a weak D call TRBD1 (6 bases). The CDR3 totals 16 residues. Germline V gene sequence: CDR1 KGHSH, CDR2 LQKENI. V was cut by 1 base and J by 0 bases, with 9 bases left in between. This CDR3 reads CASSPRTAATNEKLFF. The CDR3 DNA reads TGTGCCAGCTCACCACGGACAGCCGCAACTAATGAAAAACTGTTTTTT.

This clone has more than one count but fewer than ten. CDR3 nucleotide sequence: TGTGCCAGCAGTTACTCCTCTGGGGCCAACGTCCTGACTTTC. It is translated as CASSYSSGANVLTF. J is TRBJ2-6 and V is TRBV7-2; no clear D gene. The length of the CDR3 is 14 residues. V was pared by 6 bases and J by 0 bases, with 6 bases between. Germline CDR1 and CDR2: SGHTA and FQGNSA.

This clone was picked up a small number of times. The rearrangement links TRBV7-9 to TRBJ2-7; 7 bases match TRBD2. The CDR3 is 15 amino acids. Germline assignment: CDR1 SEHNR and CDR2 FQNEAQ (reference sequence). With 5 bases clipped from V and 1 base from J, the junction kept 8 bases outside the gene matches. CDR3 sequence: CASSPSGAQSYEQYF. In DNA form, the CDR3 reads TGTGCCAGCAGCCCCAGCGGGGCCCAATCCTACGAGCAGTACTTC.

There are a few counts of this clone. The gene calls are TRBV4-1 and TRBJ1-2; the D gene is possibly TRBD1 (5 bases). The V gene lost 2 bases and the J gene lost 4 bases, with 14 bases spanning the gap. This CDR3 contains 15 residues. Germline CDR1 MGHRA, CDR2 YSYEKL. This chain's CDR3 is CASSQRDGGAYGYTF. In DNA, the CDR3 is TGCGCCAGCAGCCAACGGGACGGCGGGGCCTATGGCTACACCTTC.

This clone was observed a single time. J is TRBJ1-1 and V is TRBV19; D unresolved. Per germline, CDR1 LNHDA and CDR2 SQIVND (reference sequence). Trimming shortened V by 4 bases and J by 1 base, and 7 bases separated the two germline ends. The CDR3 is 13 amino acids. In DNA form, the CDR3 reads TGTGCCAGTAGTACGCTCGGGAACACTGAAGCTTTCTTT. It encodes CASSTLGNTEAFF.

This clone has more than one count but fewer than ten. This chain connects TRBV28 to TRBJ1-1; no clear D. The CDR3 has 14 residues. CDR1 MDHEN and CDR2 SYDVKM come from the germline V gene. The germline V and J ends were trimmed by 7 bases and 1 base, with 13 bases remaining between them. The CDR3 nucleotides are TGTGCCAGCACCGAGGCCTTCTCGAACACTGAAGCTTTCTTT. Translated, it gives CASTEAFSNTEAFF.